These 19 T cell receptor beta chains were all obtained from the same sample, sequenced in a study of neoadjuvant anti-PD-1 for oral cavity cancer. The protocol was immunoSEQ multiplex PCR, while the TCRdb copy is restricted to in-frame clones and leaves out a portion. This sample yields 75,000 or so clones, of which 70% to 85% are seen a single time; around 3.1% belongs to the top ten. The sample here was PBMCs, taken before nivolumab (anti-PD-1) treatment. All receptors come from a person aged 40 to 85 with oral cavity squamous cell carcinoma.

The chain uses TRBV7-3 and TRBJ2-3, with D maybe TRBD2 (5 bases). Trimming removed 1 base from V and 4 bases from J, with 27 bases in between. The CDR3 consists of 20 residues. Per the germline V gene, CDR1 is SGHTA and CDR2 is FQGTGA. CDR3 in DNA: TGTGCCAGCAGCTTAAGGGCAATTTTCGGGGAGTGGGGTAGCGCAGATACGCAGTATTTT. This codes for CASSLRAIFGEWGSADTQYF.

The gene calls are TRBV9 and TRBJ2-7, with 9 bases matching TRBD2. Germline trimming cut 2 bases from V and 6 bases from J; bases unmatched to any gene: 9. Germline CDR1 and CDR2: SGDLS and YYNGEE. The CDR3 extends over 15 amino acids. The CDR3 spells CASSVGTSSPGEQYF. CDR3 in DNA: TGTGCCAGCAGCGTCGGGACTAGCTCCCCTGGCGAGCAGTACTTC.

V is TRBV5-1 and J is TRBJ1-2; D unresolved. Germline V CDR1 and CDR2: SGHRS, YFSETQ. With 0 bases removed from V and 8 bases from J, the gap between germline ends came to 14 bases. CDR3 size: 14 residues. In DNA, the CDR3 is TGCGCCAGCAGCTTGGATTTAACGACTATAGGCTACACCTTC. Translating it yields CASSLDLTTIGYTF.

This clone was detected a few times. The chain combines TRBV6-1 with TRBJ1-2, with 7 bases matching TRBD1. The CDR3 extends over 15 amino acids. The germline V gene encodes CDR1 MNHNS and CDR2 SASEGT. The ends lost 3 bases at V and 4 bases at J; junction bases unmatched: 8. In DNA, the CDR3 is TGTGCCAGCAGTGACGTACCGGACAGGTTCTATGGCTACACCTTC. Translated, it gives CASSDVPDRFYGYTF.

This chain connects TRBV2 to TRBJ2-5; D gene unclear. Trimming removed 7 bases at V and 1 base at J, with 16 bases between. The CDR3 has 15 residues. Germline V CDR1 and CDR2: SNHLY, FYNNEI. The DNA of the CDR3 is TGTGCCAGCAAGGTAACAGAACTTTTCCAAGAGACCCAGTACTTC. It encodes CASKVTELFQETQYF.

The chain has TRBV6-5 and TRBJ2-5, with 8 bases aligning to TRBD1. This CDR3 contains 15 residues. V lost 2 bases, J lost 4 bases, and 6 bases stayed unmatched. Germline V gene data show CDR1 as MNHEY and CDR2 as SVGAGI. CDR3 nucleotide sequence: TGTGCCAGCAGTTACGCCGGACAGGGTGGAGAGACCCAGTACTTC. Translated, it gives CASSYAGQGGETQYF.

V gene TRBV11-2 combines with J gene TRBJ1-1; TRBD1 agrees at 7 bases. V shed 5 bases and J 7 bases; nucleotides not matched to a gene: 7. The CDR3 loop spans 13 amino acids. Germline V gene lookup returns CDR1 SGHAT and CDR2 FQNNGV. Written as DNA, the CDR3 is TGTGCCAGCAGCGTCCCGGGACAGCGTGAAGCTTTCTTT. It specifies CASSVPGQREAFF.

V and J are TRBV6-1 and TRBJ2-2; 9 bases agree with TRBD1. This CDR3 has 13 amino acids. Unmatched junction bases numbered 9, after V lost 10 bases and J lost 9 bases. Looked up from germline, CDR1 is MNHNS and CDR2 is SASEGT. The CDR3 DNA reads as TGTGCCACCAGGACAGGGGCGAACCGGGAGCTGTTTTTT. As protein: CATRTGANRELFF.

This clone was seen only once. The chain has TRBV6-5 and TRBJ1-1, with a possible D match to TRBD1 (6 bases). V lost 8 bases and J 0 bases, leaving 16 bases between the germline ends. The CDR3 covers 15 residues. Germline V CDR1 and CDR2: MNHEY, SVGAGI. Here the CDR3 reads CASAFDRMMNTEAFF. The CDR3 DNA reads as TGTGCCAGCGCCTTTGACAGGATGATGAACACTGAAGCTTTCTTT.

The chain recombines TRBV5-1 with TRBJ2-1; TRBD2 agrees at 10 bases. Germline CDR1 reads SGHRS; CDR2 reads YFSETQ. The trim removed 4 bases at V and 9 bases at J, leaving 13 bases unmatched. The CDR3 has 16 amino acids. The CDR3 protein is CASSPRDGPSGGEQFF. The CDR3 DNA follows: TGCGCCAGCAGCCCACGGGACGGACCTAGCGGGGGTGAGCAGTTCTTC. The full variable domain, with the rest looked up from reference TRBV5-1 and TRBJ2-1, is KAGVTQTPRYLIKTRGQQVTLSCSPISGHRSVSWYQQTPGQGLQFLFEYFSETQRNKGNFPGRFSGRQFSNSRSEMNVSTLELGDSALYLCASSPRDGPSGGEQFFGPGTRLTVL.

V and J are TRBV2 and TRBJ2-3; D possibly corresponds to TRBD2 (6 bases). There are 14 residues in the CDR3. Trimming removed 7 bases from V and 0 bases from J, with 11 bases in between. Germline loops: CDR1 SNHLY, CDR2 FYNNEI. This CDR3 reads CASTPAGSTDTQYF. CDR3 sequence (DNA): TGTGCCAGCACCCCTGCGGGGAGCACAGATACGCAGTATTTT.

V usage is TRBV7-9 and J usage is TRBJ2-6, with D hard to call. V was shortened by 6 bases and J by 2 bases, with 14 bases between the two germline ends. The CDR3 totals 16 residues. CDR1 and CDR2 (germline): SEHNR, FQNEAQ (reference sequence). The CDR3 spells CASRPFSAAGANVLTF. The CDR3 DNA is TGTGCCAGCAGACCGTTCTCGGCAGCTGGGGCCAACGTCCTGACTTTC. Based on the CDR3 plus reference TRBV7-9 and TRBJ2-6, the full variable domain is DTGVSQNPRHKITKRGQNVTFRCDPISEHNRLYWYRQTLGQGPEFLTYFQNEAQLEKSRLLSDRFSAERPKGSFSTLEIQRTEQGDSAMYLCASRPFSAAGANVLTFGAGSRLTVL.

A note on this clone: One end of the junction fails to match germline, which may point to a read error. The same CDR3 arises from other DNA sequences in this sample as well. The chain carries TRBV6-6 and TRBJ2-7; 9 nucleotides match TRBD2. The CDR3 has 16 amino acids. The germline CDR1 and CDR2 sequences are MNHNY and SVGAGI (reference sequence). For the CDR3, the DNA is TGTGCTAGCAGTTACTCGATGGCTAGCGGGAACTACGAGCAGTACTTC. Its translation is CASSYSMASGNYEQYF.

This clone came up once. CDR3 region: CASREQGAQGDTEAFF. DNA for the CDR3: TGTGCCAGCAGGGAACAGGGGGCCCAGGGAGACACTGAAGCTTTCTTT. This rearrangement joins TRBV6-1 to TRBJ1-1; the match to TRBD1 covers 9 bases. The V segment lost 6 bases and the J segment 3 bases; nucleotides outside the gene matches: 11. The CDR3 consists of 16 residues. CDR1 MNHNS and CDR2 SASEGT come from the germline V gene.

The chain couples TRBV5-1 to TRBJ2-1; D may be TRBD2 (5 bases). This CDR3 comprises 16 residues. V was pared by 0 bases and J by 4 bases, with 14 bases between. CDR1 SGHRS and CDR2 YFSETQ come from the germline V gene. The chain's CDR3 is CASSLAGSANYNEQFF. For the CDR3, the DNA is TGCGCCAGCAGCTTGGCGGGGAGCGCCAATTACAATGAGCAGTTCTTC.

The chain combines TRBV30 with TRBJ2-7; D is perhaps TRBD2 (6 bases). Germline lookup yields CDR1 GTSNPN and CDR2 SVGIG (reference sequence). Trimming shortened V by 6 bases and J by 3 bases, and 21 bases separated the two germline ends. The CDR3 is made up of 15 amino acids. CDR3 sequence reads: CACQIKGSGGYEQYF. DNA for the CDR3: TGTGCCTGCCAAATTAAAGGATCCGGGGGCTACGAGCAGTACTTC.

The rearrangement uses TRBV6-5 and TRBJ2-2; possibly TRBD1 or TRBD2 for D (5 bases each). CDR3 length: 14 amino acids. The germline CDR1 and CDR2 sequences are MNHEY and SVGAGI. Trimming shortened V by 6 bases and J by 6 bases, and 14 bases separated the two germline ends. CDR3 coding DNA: TGTGCCAGCAGCCCCCTGGGGGTTGCCGGGGAGCTGTTTTTT. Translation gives CASSPLGVAGELFF.

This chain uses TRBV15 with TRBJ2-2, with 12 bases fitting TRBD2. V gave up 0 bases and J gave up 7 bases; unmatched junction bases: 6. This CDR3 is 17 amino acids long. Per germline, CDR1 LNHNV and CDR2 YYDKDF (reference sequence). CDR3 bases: TGTGCCACCAGCAGAGATACTAGCGGGAGGTCCGGCGGGGAGCTGTTTTTT. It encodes CATSRDTSGRSGGELFF.

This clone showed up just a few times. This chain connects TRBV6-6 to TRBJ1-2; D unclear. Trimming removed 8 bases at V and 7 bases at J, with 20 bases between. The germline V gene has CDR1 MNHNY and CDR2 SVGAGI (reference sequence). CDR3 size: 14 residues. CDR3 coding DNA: TGTGCCAGCTTAGAGGTTGGTAGGGTCGGTGGCTACACCTTC. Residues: CASLEVGRVGGYTF.